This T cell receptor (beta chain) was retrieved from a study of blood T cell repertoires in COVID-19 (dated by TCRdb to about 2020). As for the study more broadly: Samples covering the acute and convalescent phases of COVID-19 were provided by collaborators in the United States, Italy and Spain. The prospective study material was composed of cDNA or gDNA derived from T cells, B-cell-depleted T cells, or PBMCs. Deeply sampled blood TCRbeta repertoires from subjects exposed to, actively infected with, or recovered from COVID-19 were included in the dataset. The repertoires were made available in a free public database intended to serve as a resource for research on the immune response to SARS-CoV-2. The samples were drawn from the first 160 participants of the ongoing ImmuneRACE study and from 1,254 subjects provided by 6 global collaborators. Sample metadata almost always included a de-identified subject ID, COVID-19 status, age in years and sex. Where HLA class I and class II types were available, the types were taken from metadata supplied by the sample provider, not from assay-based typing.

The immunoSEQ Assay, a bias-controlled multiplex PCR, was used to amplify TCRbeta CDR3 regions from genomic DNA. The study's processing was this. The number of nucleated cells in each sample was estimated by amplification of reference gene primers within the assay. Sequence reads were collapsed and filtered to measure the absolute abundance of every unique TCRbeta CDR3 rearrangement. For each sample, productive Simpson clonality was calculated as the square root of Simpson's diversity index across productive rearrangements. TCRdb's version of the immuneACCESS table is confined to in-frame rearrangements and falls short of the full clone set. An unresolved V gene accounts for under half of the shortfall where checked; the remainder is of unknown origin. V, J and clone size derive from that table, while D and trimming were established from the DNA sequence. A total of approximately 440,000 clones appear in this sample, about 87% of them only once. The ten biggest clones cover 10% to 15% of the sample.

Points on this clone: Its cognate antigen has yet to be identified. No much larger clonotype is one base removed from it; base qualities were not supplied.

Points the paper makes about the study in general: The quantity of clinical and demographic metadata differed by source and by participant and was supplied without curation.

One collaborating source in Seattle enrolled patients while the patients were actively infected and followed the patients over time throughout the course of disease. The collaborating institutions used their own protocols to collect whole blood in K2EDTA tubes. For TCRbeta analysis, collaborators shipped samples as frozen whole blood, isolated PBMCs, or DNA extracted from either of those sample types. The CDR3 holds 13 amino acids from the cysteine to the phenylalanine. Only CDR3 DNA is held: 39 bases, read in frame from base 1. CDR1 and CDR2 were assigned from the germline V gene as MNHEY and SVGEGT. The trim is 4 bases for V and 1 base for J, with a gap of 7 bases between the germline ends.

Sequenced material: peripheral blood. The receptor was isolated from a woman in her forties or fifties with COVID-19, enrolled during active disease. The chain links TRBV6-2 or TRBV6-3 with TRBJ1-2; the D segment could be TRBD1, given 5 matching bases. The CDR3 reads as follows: CASSLQVNYGYTF. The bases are TGTGCCAGCAGTTTACAGGTTAACTATGGCTACACCTTC.